The next 29 T cell receptor beta chains were all read from a single sample in a study of blood T cell repertoires in COVID-19. Produced via immunoSEQ multiplex PCR; TCRdb's table is partial and in-frame only. The sample lists about 270,000 clones, 75% to 90% seen once, with 8.6% in the top ten. The sequencing sample was made of peripheral blood. The receptors come from a human donor in a cohort sampled during active COVID-19.

J is TRBJ2-1 and V is TRBV5-4; D may be TRBD1 (7 bases). Germline V gene sequence: CDR1 SGHNT, CDR2 YYREEE (reference sequence). The CDR3 has 17 amino acids. V lost 4 bases to trimming and J lost 0 bases, with 17 bases between them. As DNA, the CDR3 is TGTGCCAGCAGCGGAGACAGGGACTTGAGCTCCTACAATGAGCAGTTCTTC. It translates to CASSGDRDLSSYNEQFF. Together with reference TRBV5-4 and TRBJ2-1, the CDR3 gives the full variable domain: ETGVTQSPTHLIKTRGQQVTLRCSSQSGHNTVSWYQQALGQGPQFIFQYYREEENGRGNFPPRFSGLQFPNYSSELNVNALELDDSALYLCASSGDRDLSSYNEQFFGPGTRLTVL.

This chain links TRBV6-5 with TRBJ1-6, with D uncertain. This CDR3 has 13 residues. Germline V CDR1 and CDR2: MNHEY, SVGAGI. V was pared by 8 bases and J by 5 bases, with 10 bases between. CDR3 DNA sequence: TGTGCCAGCCTTAACAATAATAATTCACCCCTCCACTTT. This gives the protein CASLNNNNSPLHF.

The chain employs TRBV7-8 and TRBJ2-1; 8 bases line up with TRBD1. The CDR3 sequence is 14 residues long. The V and J ends lost 1 base and 8 bases, in that order; junction bases with no gene match: 4. In germline, CDR1 is SGHVS, CDR2 FQNEAQ. The CDR3 nucleotides are TGTGCCAGCAGCTTAGAGGCAGGGGGCTATGAGCAGTTCTTC. This encodes CASSLEAGGYEQFF.

The V and J genes are TRBV20-1 and TRBJ1-1; no clear D. Trimming pared 6 bases from V and 10 bases from J, leaving 15 bases between. In germline, CDR1 is DFQATT, CDR2 SNEGSKA (reference sequence). This CDR3 has 11 residues. CDR3 protein: CSAATRGRAFF. DNA of the CDR3: TGCAGTGCCGCAACCCGGGGTCGAGCTTTCTTT.

This clone was detected only a few times. V gene TRBV5-1 combines with J gene TRBJ1-6; 8 bases line up with TRBD1. V was clipped by 4 bases and J by 10 bases; unmatched bases: 10. CDR1 and CDR2 (germline): SGHRS, YFSETQ. The CDR3 runs 15 residues. This CDR3 reads CASSTGQGKESPLHF. CDR3 DNA: TGCGCCAGCAGCACAGGACAGGGCAAAGAATCACCCCTCCACTTT. Based on the CDR3 plus reference TRBV5-1 and TRBJ1-6, the full variable domain is KAGVTQTPRYLIKTRGQQVTLSCSPISGHRSVSWYQQTPGQGLQFLFEYFSETQRNKGNFPGRFSGRQFSNSRSEMNVSTLELGDSALYLCASSTGQGKESPLHFGNGTRLTVT.

The chain is built from TRBV5-1 and TRBJ1-3; 7 bases map to TRBD1. This CDR3 contains 15 residues. Germline V CDR1 and CDR2: SGHRS, YFSETQ. The junction had 8 bases not matched to a gene; V was cut back by 4 bases and J by 4 bases. CDR3 amino acids: CASSPGQFGGNTIYF. The CDR3 coding sequence is TGCGCCAGCAGCCCGGGACAGTTTGGAGGAAACACCATATATTTT.

This sequence joins TRBV5-1 and TRBJ2-7, with TRBD2 as a possible D gene (6 bases). The CDR3 loop spans 13 amino acids. In germline, CDR1 is SGHRS, CDR2 YFSETQ. V lost 5 bases and J 1 base, leaving 10 bases between the germline ends. The CDR3 protein is CASRGSGSYEQYF. CDR3 bases: TGCGCCAGCAGGGGTAGCGGATCCTACGAGCAGTACTTC.

With respect to this clone: One end of the junction does not line up with germline, which may come from a read error. V gene TRBV28 combines with J gene TRBJ2-7, with a tentative D call TRBD1 (6 bases). Germline CDR1 reads MDHEN; CDR2 reads SYDVKM. The CDR3 is 12 amino acids. CDR3 residues: CASSLRGQQGCF. As DNA, the CDR3 is TGTGCCAGCAGCCTCAGGGGCCAGCAAGGTTGCTTC.

The rearrangement uses TRBV4-2 and TRBJ1-5; D gene ambiguous. V was shortened by 0 bases and J by 9 bases, with 12 bases between the two germline ends. Germline V lookup: CDR1 LGHNA, CDR2 YNFKEQ. The CDR3 is made up of 14 amino acids. The CDR3 protein is CASSQDSGSLPQHF. The CDR3 DNA is TGTGCCAGCAGCCAAGACTCAGGCTCGCTGCCCCAGCATTTT.

Comments on this clone: At one end the junction does not follow the germline gene, possibly because of a read error. The chain carries TRBV18 and TRBJ1-1, with D uncertain. Germline-derived CDR1 and CDR2 are KGHSH and LQKENI. This CDR3 is 13 amino acids long. CDR3 DNA: TGTGCCAGCTCGCCACCCATGAACACTGAAGCTTTCTTT. It codes for CASSPPMNTEAFF.

The chain employs TRBV5-1 and TRBJ2-7, with 9 bases that match TRBD2. V lost 3 bases, J lost 0 bases, and 4 bases stayed unmatched. Germline values: CDR1 SGHRS, CDR2 YFSETQ. The length of the CDR3 is 15 residues. CDR3 DNA sequence: TGCGCCAGCAGCTCTAGCGGGACCTTCTCCTACGAGCAGTACTTC. Its translation is CASSSSGTFSYEQYF.

This clone was picked up one time. The gene calls are TRBV19 and TRBJ2-1, with D tentatively TRBD2 (6 bases). Germline-derived CDR1 and CDR2 are LNHDA and SQIVND (reference sequence). Trimming took off 3 bases at V and 3 bases at J, with 12 bases between the two ends. The CDR3 totals 15 residues. Here the CDR3 reads CASSIRGRSYNEQFF. The DNA of the CDR3 is TGTGCCAGTAGTATCCGGGGGAGAAGCTACAATGAGCAGTTCTTC.

This chain joins TRBV4-1 and TRBJ1-1, with D possibly matching TRBD1 (5 bases). V gave up 1 base and J gave up 1 base, with 10 bases separating them. The CDR3 sequence is 15 residues long. Germline V gives CDR1 MGHRA, CDR2 YSYEKL. The CDR3 region is CASSQAPRGNTEAFF. The DNA of the CDR3 is TGCGCCAGCAGCCAAGCCCCAAGGGGGAACACTGAAGCTTTCTTT.

This clone came up once. This sequence joins TRBV6-5 and TRBJ2-3; TRBD1 matches 7 bases. Per germline, CDR1 MNHEY and CDR2 SVGAGI. The CDR3 contains 14 residues. Unmatched junction bases numbered 7, after V lost 6 bases and J lost 4 bases. CDR3 sequence (DNA): TGTGCCAGCAGCCACACAGGGGACCCAGATACGCAGTATTTT. This translates into CASSHTGDPDTQYF.

The rearrangement joins TRBV15 to TRBJ1-4; D uncertain. The CDR3 has 13 residues. V dropped 2 bases and J dropped 4 bases, with 5 bases sitting between them. Germline CDR1 reads LNHNV; CDR2 reads YYDKDF (reference sequence). CDR3 in amino acids: CATSRLLNEKLFF. CDR3 in DNA: TGTGCCACCAGCAGACTCCTTAATGAAAAACTGTTTTTT.

This chain uses TRBV6-5 with TRBJ2-1, with TRBD1 matching 8 bases. Germline CDR1 is MNHEY and CDR2 is SVGAGI. Trimming took 6 bases from V and 3 from J; bases not matched to a gene: 7. This CDR3 is 15 amino acids long. CDR3 region: CASRSDRGHYNEQFF. CDR3 nucleotide sequence: TGTGCCAGCAGATCCGACAGGGGACACTACAATGAGCAGTTCTTC.

This clone showed up just once. This sequence joins TRBV20-1 and TRBJ2-7; 8 bases align to TRBD2. The V segment lost 6 bases and the J segment 0 bases; nucleotides outside the gene matches: 10. The germline V gene has CDR1 DFQATT and CDR2 SNEGSKA (reference sequence). The CDR3 runs 15 residues. The CDR3 region is CSASPSGRSSYEQYF. The CDR3 DNA follows: TGCAGTGCGAGTCCTAGCGGGCGGAGCTCCTACGAGCAGTACTTC.

The gene calls are TRBV7-2 and TRBJ2-7, with D possibly being TRBD1 (6 bases). The CDR3 runs to 16 residues. Germline assignment: CDR1 SGHTA and CDR2 FQGNSA. V lost 5 bases and J 0 bases, leaving 17 bases between the germline ends. The CDR3 DNA sequence: TGTGCCAGCAGCCAGTCTTGGGGACAAAGCTCCTACGAGCAGTACTTC. This sequence encodes CASSQSWGQSSYEQYF.

The rearrangement uses TRBV6-5 and TRBJ1-2, with unresolved D. Germline CDR1 reads MNHEY; CDR2 reads SVGAGI. The V and J ends lost 2 bases and 8 bases respectively, with 9 bases between them. This CDR3 region has 12 residues. CDR3 bases: TGTGCCAGCAGTTACGGTGCGGGGGGCTACACCTTC. Its protein is CASSYGAGGYTF.

This clone was seen a single time. The junction does not match germline at one end; this may be a read error. V is TRBV20-1 and J is TRBJ2-3, with D possibly being TRBD2 (6 bases). The CDR3 loop spans 11 amino acids. Germline values: CDR1 DFQATT, CDR2 SNEGSKA (reference sequence). The CDR3 is CRAGYTDTQYF. CDR3 sequence (DNA): TGTCGAGCGGGTTACACAGATACGCAGTATTTT.

The chain carries TRBV7-2 and TRBJ1-2; 9 bases line up with TRBD1. CDR3 length: 16 amino acids. J gave up 4 bases and V 4 bases, and 10 bases lay outside the gene matches. Germline V gives CDR1 SGHTA, CDR2 FQGNSA. The chain's CDR3 is CASSSVGGQGGYGYTF. CDR3 bases: TGTGCCAGCAGCTCTGTCGGGGGACAGGGTGGCTATGGCTACACCTTC. Full variable domain (rest looked up from reference TRBV7-2 and TRBJ1-2): GAGVSQSPSNKVTEKGKDVELRCDPISGHTALYWYRQSLGQGLEFLIYFQGNSAPDKSGLPSDRFSAERTGGSVSTLTIQRTQQEDSAVYLCASSSVGGQGGYGYTFGSGTRLTVV.

The rearrangement links TRBV27 to TRBJ1-1; 9 bases fit TRBD1. Germline loops: CDR1 MNHEY, CDR2 SMNVEV (reference sequence). The CDR3 covers 17 residues. The J segment lost 0 bases and the V segment lost 4 bases, leaving 9 bases of the junction unmatched. In DNA form, the CDR3 reads TGTGCCAGCAGTTCAGTACAGGGGGCTTGGGTGAACACTGAAGCTTTCTTT. Protein sequence: CASSSVQGAWVNTEAFF.

The DNA for the CDR3 is TGTGCCAGCAGTAAAGAGACAGGTACAATGAACACTGAAGCTTTCTTT. Encoded protein: CASSKETGTMNTEAFF. The chain joins TRBV7-8 to TRBJ1-1; D might be TRBD1 (6 bases). This CDR3 is built from 16 residues. Germline V gene data show CDR1 as SGHVS and CDR2 as FQNEAQ. V lost 6 bases, J lost 0 bases, and 17 bases lay in between.

The chain has TRBV18 and TRBJ2-5; 7 positions agree with TRBD2. This CDR3 has 16 amino acids. The germline gives CDR1 KGHSH, CDR2 LQKENI. The junction had 7 bases not matched to a gene; V was cut back by 1 base and J by 2 bases. In DNA, the CDR3 is TGTGCCAGCTCACCACGAGTCGCTAGCGGACAAGAGACCCAGTACTTC. It is translated as CASSPRVASGQETQYF.

Only a few counts were recorded for this clone. The chain is built from TRBV6-2 or TRBV6-3 and TRBJ1-5, with TRBD1 identical over 12 bases. Losses at the gene ends were 0 bases for V and 7 bases for J; bases not matched to a gene: 1. Germline V gene sequence: CDR1 MNHEY, CDR2 SVGEGT. The CDR3 contains 15 residues. The CDR3 region is CASSYSGTGGQPQHF. The CDR3 nucleotides read TGTGCCAGCAGTTACTCGGGGACAGGGGGCCAGCCCCAGCATTTT.

In this sample, this clone turned up once. The chain uses TRBV12-5 and TRBJ2-3, with a possible D match to TRBD2 (5 bases). V lost 1 base and J lost 4, with 9 bases in between. Germline CDR1 LGHNT, CDR2 FRNRAP. The CDR3 covers 14 residues. CDR3 DNA: TGTGCTAGTGGTTTGGAGGTCGGGGCAGATACGCAGTATTTT. It specifies CASGLEVGADTQYF.

The chain employs TRBV29-1 and TRBJ2-3; tentative D call: TRBD2 (5 bases). Germline-derived CDR1 and CDR2 are SQVTM and ANQGSEA. CDR3 length: 15 residues. Trimming removed 0 bases at V and 2 bases at J, with 12 bases between. CDR3 protein: CSVEDLATSTDTQYF. In nucleotides, the CDR3 is TGCAGCGTTGAAGATCTAGCTACATCCACAGATACGCAGTATTTT.

The chain combines TRBV6-6 with TRBJ2-7; 11 positions match TRBD2. Germline loops: CDR1 MNHNY, CDR2 SVGAGI (reference sequence). V lost 5 bases to trimming and J lost 4 bases; unmatched junction nucleotides: 7. This CDR3 has 15 residues. DNA of the CDR3: TGTGCCAGCAGTACCCCAACTAGCGGGGGTTACGAGCAGTACTTC. Its translation: CASSTPTSGGYEQYF.

The chain carries TRBV5-1 and TRBJ1-2, with D unresolved. Per germline, CDR1 SGHRS and CDR2 YFSETQ. The CDR3 spans 15 residues. Trimming pared 1 base from V and 2 bases from J, leaving 12 bases between. The CDR3 region is CASSLNGLINYGYTF. In DNA, the CDR3 is TGCGCCAGCAGCTTGAACGGACTCATAAACTATGGCTACACCTTC.